This T cell receptor (beta chain) was identified during a study of long-term antiretroviral therapy in people with HIV. As regards this clone: What it binds is unknown.

Germline CDR1 and CDR2: SGHDN and FVKESK. V lost 1 base, J lost 5 bases, and 17 bases lay in between. The CDR3 totals 16 residues. General observations from the study: Compared with controls, HIV repertoires showed narrower CDR3 length ranges.

Until DNA extraction, the samples held between about 1-10 million cryopreserved PBMC. The immunoSEQ assay was v3.0, run at survey level. The repertoire was sequenced with immunoSEQ multiplex PCR; TCRdb's copy has only in-frame clones and lacks some. The data hold just under 40,000 clones, with approximately 86% observed a single time. The rearrangement joins TRBV14 to TRBJ1-1; tentatively, D is TRBD1 (6 bases). Sequenced material: unsorted PBMCs, taken just before starting antiretroviral therapy. The source of this sequence is a woman younger than 30 with HIV. CDR3 sequence (DNA): TGTGCCAGCAGCCAAGCGCGCAGGGGTGTAAAGACTGAAGCTTTCTTT. This encodes CASSQARRGVKTEAFF.